The rows below give T cell receptor beta chains drawn from one sample of a study of identifying expanded T cells in peripheral blood. The method was immunoSEQ multiplex PCR; TCRdb's version includes in-frame clones alone and lacks a portion of them. This table holds about 100,000 clones, around 90% found once. The sequencing sample was made of blood. These receptors all come from a person aged 18 to 75 in good health. Both conserved end residues are part of each CDR3. A D gene is named only where the DNA matches it firmly. Some rows have no size entry. The others give once, few or many, or a class for an expanded clone.

>.|.|TRBV5-1|TRBJ1-3
TGCGCCAGCAGCAGCAGAGAGGGAAACACCATATATTTT
CASSSREGNTIYF
>.|.|TRBV4-1|TRBJ2-7
TGCGCCAGCAGCCAAGGGTGGGGATTGAGCTCCTACGAGCAGTACTTC
CASSQGWGLSSYEQYF
>TRBD2|.|TRBV9|TRBJ2-7
TGTGCCAGCAGCCCGACGCGGGGGGGGCCCTACGAGCAGTACTTC
CASSPTRGGPYEQYF
>.|.|TRBV11-2|TRBJ1-2
TGTGCCAGCAGGGACTACTCAGGGAAGAACACCTTC
CASRDYSGKNTF
>.|.|TRBV27|TRBJ1-5
TGTGCCAGCAGTTTAAAGTCGATTAGCAATCAGCCCCAGCATTTT
CASSLKSISNQPQHF
>TRBD1|.|TRBV6-5|TRBJ2-7
TGTGCCAGCAGTCCCGGGACAGGACCCTACGAGCAGTACTTC
CASSPGTGPYEQYF
>.|.|TRBV7-2|TRBJ1-4
TGTGCCAGCAGCGTTGGGGGGGTTGGAGAAAAACTGTTTTTT
CASSVGGVGEKLFF
>.|.|TRBV6-5|TRBJ1-3
TGTGCCAGCAGCCTTGTCGGGGGGACTGGAAACACCATATATTTT
CASSLVGGTGNTIYF
>TRBD1|few|TRBV10-3|TRBJ1-1
TGTGCCATCAGTGTGGACAGGGGGAACACTGAAGCTTTCTTT
CAISVDRGNTEAFF
>.|.|TRBV7-3|TRBJ1-2
TGTGCCAGCAGACCGGACGGCCGTGCTAACTATGGCTACACCTTC
CASRPDGRANYGYTF
>.|.|TRBV7-7|TRBJ2-5
TGTGCCAGCAGCTTAACCCCCACCCAAGTGGTCCAGTACTTC
CASSLTPTQVVQYF
>.|.|TRBV29-1|TRBJ1-2
TGCAGCGTTGAGGTTTGGGGCTGGAATGGCTACACCTTC
CSVEVWGWNGYTF
>.|.|TRBV7-2|TRBJ1-3
TGTGCCAGCAGCCCCCAATGGGGCCGGACCTCTGGAAACACCATATATTTT
CASSPQWGRTSGNTIYF
>.|.|TRBV2|TRBJ1-2
TGTGCCAGCAGTGGAGGGGGGTCTGGCTACACCTTC
CASSGGGSGYTF
>.|.|TRBV4-1|TRBJ2-4
TGCGCCAGCAGCCAAGATTCCTACGGCTGGCTTCAGTACTTC
CASSQDSYGWLQYF
>TRBD1|.|TRBV5-5|TRBJ1-1
TGTGCCAGCAGCCCAGGGGGCGCGAGTGGCACTGAAGCTTTCTTT
CASSPGGASGTEAFF
>.|.|TRBV4-1|TRBJ1-2
TGCGCCAGCAGCCAAGAAGGTCCAAGCGGATCTAACTATGGCTACACCTTC
CASSQEGPSGSNYGYTF
>TRBD2|.|TRBV4-2|TRBJ2-3
TGTGCCAGCAGCCCAGATGGGCTAGCGGGCACAGATACGCAGTATTTT
CASSPDGLAGTDTQYF
>.|.|TRBV7-9|TRBJ1-1
TGTACCCCCATGGGGATGAACACTGAAGCTTTCTTT
CTPMGMNTEAFF
>TRBD2|.|TRBV7-3|TRBJ2-7
TGTGCCAGCAGCTCCCATGGCGGGAGCTCCTACGAGCAGTACTTC
CASSSHGGSSYEQYF
>.|once|TRBV29-1|TRBJ2-7
TGCAGCGGGACGGATACCTACGAGCAGTACTTC
CSGTDTYEQYF
>.|few|TRBV6-1|TRBJ1-2
TGTGCCAGCACTCAGGGGATGGCGGTCTATGGCTACACCTTC
CASTQGMAVYGYTF
>TRBD2|.|TRBV11-3|TRBJ2-1
TGTGCCAGCAGCACAGGAGCTAGCGGGGGGACTAGCTCCTACAATGAGCAGTTCTTC
CASSTGASGGTSSYNEQFF
>TRBD2|.|TRBV5-4|TRBJ2-6
TGTGCCAGCAGCTTGGGACTAGCTCCCGCCTCTGGGGCCAACGTCCTGACTTTC
CASSLGLAPASGANVLTF
>.|.|TRBV18|TRBJ2-5
TGTGCCAGCTCACAAGACACGGTCCAAGAGACCCAGTACTTC
CASSQDTVQETQYF
>TRBD1|.|TRBV6-5|TRBJ2-7
TGTGCCAGCAGTCCGGGACAGGGTCGCTACGAGCAGTACTTC
CASSPGQGRYEQYF
>.|.|TRBV28|TRBJ2-7
TGTGCCAGCAGGTACTTTGAGGGGGGTACCTACGAGCAGTACTTC
CASRYFEGGTYEQYF